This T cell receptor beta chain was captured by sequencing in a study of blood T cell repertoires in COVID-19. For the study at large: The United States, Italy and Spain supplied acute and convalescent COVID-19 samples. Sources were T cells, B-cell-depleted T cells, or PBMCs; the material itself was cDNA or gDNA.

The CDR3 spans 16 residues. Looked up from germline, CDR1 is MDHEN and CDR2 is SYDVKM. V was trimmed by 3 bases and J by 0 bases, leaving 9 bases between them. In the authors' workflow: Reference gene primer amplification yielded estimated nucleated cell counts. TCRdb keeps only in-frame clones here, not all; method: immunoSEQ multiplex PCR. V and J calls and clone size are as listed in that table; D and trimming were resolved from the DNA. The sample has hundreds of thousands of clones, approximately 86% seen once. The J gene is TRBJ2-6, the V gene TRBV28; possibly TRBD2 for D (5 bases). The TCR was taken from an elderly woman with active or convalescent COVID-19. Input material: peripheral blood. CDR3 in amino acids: CASSFRGHSGANVLTF. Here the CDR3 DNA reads TGTGCCAGCAGTTTCCGCGGGCACTCTGGGGCCAACGTCCTGACTTTC. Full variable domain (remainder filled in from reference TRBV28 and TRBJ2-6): DVKVTQSSRYLVKRTGEKVFLECVQDMDHENMFWYRQDPGLGLRLIYFSYDVKMKEKGDIPEGYSVSREKKERFSLILESASTNQTSMYLCASSFRGHSGANVLTFGAGSRLTVL.